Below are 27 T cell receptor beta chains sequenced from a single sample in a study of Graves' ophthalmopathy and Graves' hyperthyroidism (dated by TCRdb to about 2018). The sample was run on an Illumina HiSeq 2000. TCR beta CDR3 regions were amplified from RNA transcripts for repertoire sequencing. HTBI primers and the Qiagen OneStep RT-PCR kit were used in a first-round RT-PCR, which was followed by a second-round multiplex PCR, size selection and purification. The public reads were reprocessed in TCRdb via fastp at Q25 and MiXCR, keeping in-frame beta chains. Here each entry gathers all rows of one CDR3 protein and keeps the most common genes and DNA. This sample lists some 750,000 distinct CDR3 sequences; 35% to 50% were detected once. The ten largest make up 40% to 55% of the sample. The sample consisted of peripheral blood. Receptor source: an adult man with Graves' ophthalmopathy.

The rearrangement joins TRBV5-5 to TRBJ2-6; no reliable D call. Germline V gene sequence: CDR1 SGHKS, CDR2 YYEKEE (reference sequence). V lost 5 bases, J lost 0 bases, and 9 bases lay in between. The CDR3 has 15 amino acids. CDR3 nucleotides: TGTGCCAGCAGACTGGGGTACTCTGGGGCCAACGTCCTGACTTTC. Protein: CASRLGYSGANVLTF.

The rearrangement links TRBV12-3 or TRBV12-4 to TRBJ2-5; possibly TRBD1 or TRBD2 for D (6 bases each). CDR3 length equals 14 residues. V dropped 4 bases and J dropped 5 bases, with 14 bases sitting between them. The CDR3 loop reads CASSSDGGPETQYF. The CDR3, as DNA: TGTGCCAGCAGTTCGGATGGGGGGCCCGAGACCCAGTACTTC.

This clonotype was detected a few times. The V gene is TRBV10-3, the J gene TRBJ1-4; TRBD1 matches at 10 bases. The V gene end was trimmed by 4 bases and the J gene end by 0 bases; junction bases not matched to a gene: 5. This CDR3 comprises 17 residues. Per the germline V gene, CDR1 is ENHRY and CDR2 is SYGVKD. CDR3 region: CAISAGTGDATNEKLFF. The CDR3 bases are TGTGCCATCAGTGCCGGGACAGGGGACGCAACTAATGAAAAACTGTTTTTT.

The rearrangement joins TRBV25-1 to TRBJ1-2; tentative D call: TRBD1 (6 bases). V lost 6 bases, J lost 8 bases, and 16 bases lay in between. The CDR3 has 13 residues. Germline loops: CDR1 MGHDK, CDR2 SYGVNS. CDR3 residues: CASSQGGFQGYTF. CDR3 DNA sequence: TGTGCCAGCAGCCAAGGGGGGTTTCAAGGCTACACCTTC.

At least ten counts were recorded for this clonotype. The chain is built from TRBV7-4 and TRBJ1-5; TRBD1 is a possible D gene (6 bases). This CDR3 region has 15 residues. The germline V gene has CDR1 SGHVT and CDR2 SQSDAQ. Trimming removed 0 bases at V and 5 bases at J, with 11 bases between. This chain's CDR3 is CASSLANRDHQPQHF. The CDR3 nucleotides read TGTGCCAGCAGCTTAGCGAACAGGGACCATCAGCCCCAGCATTTT.

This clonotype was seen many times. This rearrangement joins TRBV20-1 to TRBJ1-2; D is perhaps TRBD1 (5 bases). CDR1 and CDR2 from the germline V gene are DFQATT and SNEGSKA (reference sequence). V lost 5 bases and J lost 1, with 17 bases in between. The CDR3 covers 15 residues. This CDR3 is CSAEGETEGNYGYTF. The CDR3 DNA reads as TGCAGTGCTGAGGGCGAGACAGAGGGTAACTATGGCTACACCTTC.

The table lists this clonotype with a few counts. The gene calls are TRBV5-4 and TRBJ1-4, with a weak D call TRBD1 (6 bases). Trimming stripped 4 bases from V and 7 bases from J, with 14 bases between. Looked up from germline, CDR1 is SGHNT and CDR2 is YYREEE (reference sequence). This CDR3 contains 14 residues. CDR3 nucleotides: TGTGCCAGCAGCCGCAGGGGCATAGGTGAAAAACTGTTTTTT. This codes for CASSRRGIGEKLFF.

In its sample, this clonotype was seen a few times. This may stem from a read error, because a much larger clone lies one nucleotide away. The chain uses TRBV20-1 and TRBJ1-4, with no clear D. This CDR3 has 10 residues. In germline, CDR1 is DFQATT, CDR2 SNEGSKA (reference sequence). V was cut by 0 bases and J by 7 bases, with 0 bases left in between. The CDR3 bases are TGCAGTGCTAGAGATGAAAAACTGTTTTTT. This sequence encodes CSARDEKLFF.

CDR3 DNA: TGCGCCAGCAGCACCCGACTAGCGGACCAAGAGACCCAGTACTTC. Translating it yields CASSTRLADQETQYF. The chain has TRBV5-1 and TRBJ2-5, with 9 positions matching TRBD2. The trim removed 4 bases at V and 0 bases at J, leaving 4 bases unmatched. There are 15 residues in the CDR3. Germline V gene data show CDR1 as SGHRS and CDR2 as YFSETQ.

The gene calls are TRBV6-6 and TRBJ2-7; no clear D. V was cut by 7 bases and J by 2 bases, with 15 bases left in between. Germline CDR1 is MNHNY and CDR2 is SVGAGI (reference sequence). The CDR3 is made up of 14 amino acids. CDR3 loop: CASNRAGGTYEQYF. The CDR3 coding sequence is TGTGCCAGCAACCGGGCCGGTGGAACCTACGAGCAGTACTTC.

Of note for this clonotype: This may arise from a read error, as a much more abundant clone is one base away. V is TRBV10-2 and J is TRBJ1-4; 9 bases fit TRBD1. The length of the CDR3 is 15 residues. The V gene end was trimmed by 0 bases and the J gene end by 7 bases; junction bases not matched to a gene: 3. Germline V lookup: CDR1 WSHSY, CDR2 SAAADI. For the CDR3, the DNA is TGCGCCAGCAGTGAGTCGGACAGGGGTACTGAAAAACTGTTTTTT. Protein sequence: CASSESDRGTEKLFF.

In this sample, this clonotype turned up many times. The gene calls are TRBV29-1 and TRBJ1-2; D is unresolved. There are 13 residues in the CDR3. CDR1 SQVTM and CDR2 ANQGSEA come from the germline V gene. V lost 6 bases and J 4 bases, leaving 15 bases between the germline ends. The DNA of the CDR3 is TGCAGCGTCGAGGGAGGCAGCCTCTATGGCTACACCTTC. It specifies CSVEGGSLYGYTF.

CDR3 DNA sequence: TGTGCCAGTAGCCCATCCGGGCCCTCTGGGGCCAACGTCCTGACTTTC. Its protein is CASSPSGPSGANVLTF. V is TRBV19 and J is TRBJ2-6; the D is unclear. Germline values: CDR1 LNHDA, CDR2 SQIVND (reference sequence). The V end lost 6 bases, the J end lost 0 bases, and 12 bases lay between the germline ends. CDR3 length equals 16 residues.

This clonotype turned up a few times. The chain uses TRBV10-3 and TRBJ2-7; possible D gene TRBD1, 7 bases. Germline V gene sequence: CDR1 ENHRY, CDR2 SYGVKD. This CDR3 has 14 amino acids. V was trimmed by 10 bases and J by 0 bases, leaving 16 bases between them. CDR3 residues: CASTDREDSYEQYF. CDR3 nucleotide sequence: TGTGCCAGCACAGACAGGGAGGACTCCTACGAGCAGTACTTC.

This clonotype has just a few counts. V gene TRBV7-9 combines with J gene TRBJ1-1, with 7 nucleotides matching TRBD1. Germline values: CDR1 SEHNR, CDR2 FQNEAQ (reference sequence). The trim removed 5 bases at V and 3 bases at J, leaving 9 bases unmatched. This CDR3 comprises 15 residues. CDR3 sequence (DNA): TGTGCCAGCAGCGCGACAGGGCTCGACTACACTGAAGCTTTCTTT. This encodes CASSATGLDYTEAFF.

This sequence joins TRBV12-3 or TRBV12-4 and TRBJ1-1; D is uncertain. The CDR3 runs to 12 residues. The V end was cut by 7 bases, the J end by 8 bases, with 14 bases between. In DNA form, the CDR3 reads TGTGCCAGCATGGGTCTGGCTGCGGAAGCTTTCTTT. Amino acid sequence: CASMGLAAEAFF.

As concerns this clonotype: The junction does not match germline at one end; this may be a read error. The CDR3 loop is CASSLERWEEVSNQPQRF. The CDR3 DNA sequence: TGTGCCAGCAGTTTAGAAAGGTGGGAAGAGGTTAGCAATCAGCCCCAGCGTTTT. The J gene is TRBJ1-5, the V gene TRBV12-3 or TRBV12-4; D is undetermined. The CDR3 extends over 18 amino acids.

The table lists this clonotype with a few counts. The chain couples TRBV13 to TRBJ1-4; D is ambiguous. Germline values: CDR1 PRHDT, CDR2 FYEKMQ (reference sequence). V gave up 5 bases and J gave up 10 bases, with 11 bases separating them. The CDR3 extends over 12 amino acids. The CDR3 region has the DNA TGTGCCAGCAGCGGTCGAAGCAGAAAACTGTTTTTT. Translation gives CASSGRSRKLFF.

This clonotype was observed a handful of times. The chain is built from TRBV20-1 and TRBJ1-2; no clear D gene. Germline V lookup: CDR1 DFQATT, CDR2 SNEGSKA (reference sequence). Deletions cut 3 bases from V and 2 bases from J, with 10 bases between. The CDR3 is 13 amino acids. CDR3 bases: TGCAGTGCTAGCCAACCGGAGAACTATGGCTACACCTTC. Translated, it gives CSASQPENYGYTF.

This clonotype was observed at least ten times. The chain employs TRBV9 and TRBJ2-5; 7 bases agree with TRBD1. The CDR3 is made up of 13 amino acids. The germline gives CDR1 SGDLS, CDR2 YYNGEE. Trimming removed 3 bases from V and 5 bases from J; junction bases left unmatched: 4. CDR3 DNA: TGTGCCAGCAGCGCGGGACAGAAGGAGACCCAGTACTTC. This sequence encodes CASSAGQKETQYF.

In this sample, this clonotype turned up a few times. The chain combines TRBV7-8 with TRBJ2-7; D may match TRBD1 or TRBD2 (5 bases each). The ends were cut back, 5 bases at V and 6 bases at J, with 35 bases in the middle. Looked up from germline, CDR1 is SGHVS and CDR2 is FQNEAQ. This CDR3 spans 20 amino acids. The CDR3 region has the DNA TGTGCCAGCAGCCGATCCTCAGAGTCAACAAGGGGTCCTCTTGGGGGCGAGCAGTACTTC. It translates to CASSRSSESTRGPLGGEQYF.

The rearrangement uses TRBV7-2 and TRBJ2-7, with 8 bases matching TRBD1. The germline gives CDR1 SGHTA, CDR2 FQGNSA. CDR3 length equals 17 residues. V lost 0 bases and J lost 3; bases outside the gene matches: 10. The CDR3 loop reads CASSLAGTGPNFYEQYF. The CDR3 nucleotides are TGTGCCAGCAGCTTAGCGGGGACAGGACCTAATTTCTACGAGCAGTACTTC. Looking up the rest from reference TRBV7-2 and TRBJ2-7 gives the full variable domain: GAGVSQSPSNKVTEKGKDVELRCDPISGHTALYWYRQSLGQGLEFLIYFQGNSAPDKSGLPSDRFSAERTGGSVSTLTIQRTQQEDSAVYLCASSLAGTGPNFYEQYFGPGTRLTVT.

The CDR3 sequence is CASSVGSGRSYGYTF. In DNA form, the CDR3 reads TGTGCCAGCAGCGTAGGATCGGGCAGGTCCTATGGCTACACCTTC. The chain employs TRBV9 and TRBJ1-2, with unresolved D. The V end lost 0 bases, the J end lost 4 bases, and 13 bases lay between the germline ends. The germline CDR1 and CDR2 sequences are SGDLS and YYNGEE. There are 15 residues in the CDR3.

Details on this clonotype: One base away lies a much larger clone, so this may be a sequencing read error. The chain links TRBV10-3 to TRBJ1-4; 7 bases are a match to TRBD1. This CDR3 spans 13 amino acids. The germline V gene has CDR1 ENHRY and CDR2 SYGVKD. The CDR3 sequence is CAVRADRDEKLFF. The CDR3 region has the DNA TGTGCCGTCAGAGCCGACAGGGATGAAAAACTGTTTTTT.

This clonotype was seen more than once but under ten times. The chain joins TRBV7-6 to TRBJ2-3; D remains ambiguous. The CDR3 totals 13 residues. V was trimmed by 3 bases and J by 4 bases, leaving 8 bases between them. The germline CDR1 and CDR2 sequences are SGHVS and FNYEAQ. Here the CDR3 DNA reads TGTGCCAGCAGCTTCAACAATGCAGATACGCAGTATTTT. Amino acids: CASSFNNADTQYF.

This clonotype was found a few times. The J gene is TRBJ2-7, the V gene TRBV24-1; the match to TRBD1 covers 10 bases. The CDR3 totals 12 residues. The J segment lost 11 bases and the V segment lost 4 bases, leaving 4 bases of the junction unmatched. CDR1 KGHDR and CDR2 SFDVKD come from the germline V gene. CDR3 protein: CATSDPGTGEYF. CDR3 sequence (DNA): TGTGCCACCAGTGACCCAGGGACAGGGGAGTACTTC.

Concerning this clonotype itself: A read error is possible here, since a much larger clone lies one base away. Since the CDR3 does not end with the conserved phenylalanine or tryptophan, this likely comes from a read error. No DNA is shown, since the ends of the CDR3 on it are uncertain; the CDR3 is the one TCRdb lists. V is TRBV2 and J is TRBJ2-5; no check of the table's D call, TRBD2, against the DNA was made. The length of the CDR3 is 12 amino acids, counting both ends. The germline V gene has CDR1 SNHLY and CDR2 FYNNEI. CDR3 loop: CASSERPSGPLV.